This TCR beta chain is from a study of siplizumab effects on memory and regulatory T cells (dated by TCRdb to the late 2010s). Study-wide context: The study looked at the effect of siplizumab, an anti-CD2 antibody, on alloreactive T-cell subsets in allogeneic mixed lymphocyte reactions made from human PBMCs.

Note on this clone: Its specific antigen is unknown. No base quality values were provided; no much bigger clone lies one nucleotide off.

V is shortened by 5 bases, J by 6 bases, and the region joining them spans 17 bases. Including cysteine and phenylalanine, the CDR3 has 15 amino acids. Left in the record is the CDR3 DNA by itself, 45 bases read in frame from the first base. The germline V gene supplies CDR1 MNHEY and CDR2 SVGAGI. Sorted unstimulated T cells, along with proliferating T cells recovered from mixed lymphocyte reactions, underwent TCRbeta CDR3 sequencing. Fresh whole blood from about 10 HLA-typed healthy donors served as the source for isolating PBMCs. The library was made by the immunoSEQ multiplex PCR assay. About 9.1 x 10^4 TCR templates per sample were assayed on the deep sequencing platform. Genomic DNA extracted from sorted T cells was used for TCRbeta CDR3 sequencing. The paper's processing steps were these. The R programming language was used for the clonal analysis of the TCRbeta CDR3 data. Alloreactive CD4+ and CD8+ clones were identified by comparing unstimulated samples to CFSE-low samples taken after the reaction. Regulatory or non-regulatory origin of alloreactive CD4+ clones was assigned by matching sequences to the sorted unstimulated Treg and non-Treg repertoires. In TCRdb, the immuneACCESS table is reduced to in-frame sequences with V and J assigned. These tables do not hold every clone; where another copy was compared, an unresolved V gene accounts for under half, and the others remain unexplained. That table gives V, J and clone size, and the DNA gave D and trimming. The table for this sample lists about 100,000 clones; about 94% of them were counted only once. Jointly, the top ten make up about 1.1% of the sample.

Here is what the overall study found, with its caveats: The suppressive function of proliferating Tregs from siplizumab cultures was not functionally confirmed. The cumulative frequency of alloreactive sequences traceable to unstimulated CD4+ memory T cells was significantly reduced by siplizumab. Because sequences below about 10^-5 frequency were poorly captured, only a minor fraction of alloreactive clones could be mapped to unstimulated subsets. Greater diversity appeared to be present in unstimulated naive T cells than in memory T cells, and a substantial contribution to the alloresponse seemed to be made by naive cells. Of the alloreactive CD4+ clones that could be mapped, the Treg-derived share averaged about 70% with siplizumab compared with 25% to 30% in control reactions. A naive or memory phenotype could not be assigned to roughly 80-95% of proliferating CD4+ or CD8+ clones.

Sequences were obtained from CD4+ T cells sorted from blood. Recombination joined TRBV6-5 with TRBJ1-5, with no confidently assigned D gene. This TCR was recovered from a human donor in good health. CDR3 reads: CASSPDFGKGQPQHF. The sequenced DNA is TGTGCCAGCAGTCCGGACTTCGGGAAGGGTCAGCCCCAGCATTTT.